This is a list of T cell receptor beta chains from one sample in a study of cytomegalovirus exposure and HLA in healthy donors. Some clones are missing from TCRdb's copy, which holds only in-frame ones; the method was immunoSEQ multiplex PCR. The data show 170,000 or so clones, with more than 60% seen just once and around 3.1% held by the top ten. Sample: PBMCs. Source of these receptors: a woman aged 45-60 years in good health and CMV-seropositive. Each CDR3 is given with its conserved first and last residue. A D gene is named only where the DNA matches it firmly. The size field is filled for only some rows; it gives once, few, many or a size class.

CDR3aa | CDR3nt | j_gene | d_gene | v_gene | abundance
CASSLSGRYNEQFF | TGTGCCAGCAGCTTATCCGGGAGGTACAATGAGCAGTTCTTC | TRBJ2-1 | TRBD2 | TRBV9 | .
CASSVGSTEAFF | TGTGCCAGCAGCGTAGGGAGCACTGAAGCTTTCTTT | TRBJ1-1 | . | TRBV2 | .
CASSWTGGPNQPQHF | TGTGCCAGCAGCTGGACAGGGGGCCCCAATCAGCCCCAGCATTTT | TRBJ1-5 | TRBD1 | TRBV9 | .
CASSSGLPSSYNEQFF | TGTGCCAGCAGTTCGGGACTCCCCAGCTCCTACAATGAGCAGTTCTTC | TRBJ2-1 | . | TRBV28 | .
CASSVQGVQETQYF | TGTGCCAGCTCAGTACAGGGGGTGCAGGAGACCCAGTACTTC | TRBJ2-5 | TRBD1 | TRBV2 | .
CASSHLGTPLSGAFF | TGCGCCAGCAGCCATCTCGGGACACCCCTTTCGGGAGCTTTCTTT | TRBJ1-1 | . | TRBV4-3 | .
CASSPPVSGGRNEQFF | TGTGCCAGCTCACCACCGGTAAGCGGGGGCCGCAATGAGCAGTTCTTC | TRBJ2-1 | TRBD2 | TRBV18 | .
CASSYRDTAEAFF | TGTGCCAGCAGTTACCGGGACACTGCTGAAGCTTTCTTT | TRBJ1-1 | . | TRBV6-5 | .
CASSMSVGDTNTEAFF | TGTGCCAGTAGTATGTCCGTCGGGGATACGAACACTGAAGCTTTCTTT | TRBJ1-1 | . | TRBV19 | few
CASSPEGGTEAFF | TGTGCCAGCAGCCCCGAGGGCGGAACTGAAGCTTTCTTT | TRBJ1-1 | . | TRBV7-9 | .
CAWSVRKGAAEAFF | TGTGCCTGGAGTGTACGGAAGGGGGCCGCTGAAGCTTTCTTT | TRBJ1-1 | TRBD1 | TRBV30 | .
CASSLDRGHPSAFF | TGTGCCAGCAGCTTGGACAGGGGGCACCCGTCAGCTTTCTTT | TRBJ1-1 | TRBD1 | TRBV6-1 | .
CASSVERVDTEAFF | TGTGCCAGCAGCGTAGAGAGGGTGGATACTGAAGCTTTCTTT | TRBJ1-1 | . | TRBV9 | .
CAWSADSNQPQHF | TGTGCCTGGAGTGCTGACAGTAATCAGCCCCAGCATTTT | TRBJ1-5 | . | TRBV30 | few
CASSQDNSPEMQTQYF | TGTGCCAGCAGCCAAGATAATTCCCCGGAGATGCAGACCCAGTACTTC | TRBJ2-5 | . | TRBV4-2 | few
CASSPLLAGGTGELFF | TGTGCCAGCAGCCCGTTACTAGCGGGAGGAACCGGGGAGCTGTTTTTT | TRBJ2-2 | TRBD2 | TRBV4-2 | .
CASSLIQGLPEAFF | TGTGCCAGCAGCTTAATACAGGGGCTCCCTGAAGCTTTCTTT | TRBJ1-1 | TRBD1 | TRBV11-2 | .
CASKLQREMRTDTQYF | TGTGCCAGCAAATTACAGCGGGAGATGAGAACAGATACGCAGTATTTT | TRBJ2-3 | TRBD2 | TRBV27 | few
CASGTPGQGRVGRPNTGELFF | TGTGCTAGTGGTACCCCGGGACAGGGGCGTGTTGGTCGTCCGAACACCGGGGAGCTGTTTTTT | TRBJ2-2 | TRBD1 | TRBV12-5 | .
CASSVEDTQETQYF | TGTGCCAGCAGCGTAGAGGACACCCAAGAGACCCAGTACTTC | TRBJ2-5 | . | TRBV9 | .
CASSVAASGSLSEQFF | TGTGCCAGCAGCGTAGCGGCTAGCGGGAGTCTGAGTGAGCAGTTCTTC | TRBJ2-1 | TRBD2 | TRBV9 | .
CASSVRAGGPNTGELFF | TGTGCCAGCAGCGTAAGGGCGGGAGGGCCCAACACCGGGGAGCTGTTTTTT | TRBJ2-2 | TRBD2 | TRBV9 | .
CASSLGGGGQLYGYTF | TGTGCCAGCAGTTTAGGAGGGGGCGGACAGCTTTACGGCTACACCTTC | TRBJ1-2 | TRBD1 | TRBV28 | .
CASSPDSGSGTQYF | TGTGCCAGCAGCCCGGACAGCGGCTCGGGTACGCAGTATTTT | TRBJ2-3 | . | TRBV27 | .
CASSPGVGIEQFF | TGTGCCAGCAGCCCAGGGGTAGGGATTGAGCAGTTCTTC | TRBJ2-1 | . | TRBV7-2 | .
CASSKRRTGDLDPGNQPQHF | TGTGCCAGCAGCAAAAGGAGGACAGGCGATCTAGACCCAGGCAATCAGCCCCAGCATTTT | TRBJ1-5 | . | TRBV21-1 | .
CASSLYGGLADEQYF | TGTGCCAGCAGCCTCTATGGTGGGCTAGCCGACGAGCAGTACTTC | TRBJ2-7 | . | TRBV7-2 | few
CASSQVWTDRVVLTF | TGCGCCAGCAGCCAAGTATGGACAGACCGGGTTGTCCTGACTTTC | TRBJ2-6 | . | TRBV4-1 | .
CASSVDYGTSSYNEQFF | TGTGCCAGCAGCGTAGACTACGGGACTAGCTCCTACAATGAGCAGTTCTTC | TRBJ2-1 | TRBD2 | TRBV9 | .
CASSLGPQGHGYTF | TGTGCCAGCAGCTTAGGCCCCCAGGGGCATGGCTACACCTTC | TRBJ1-2 | . | TRBV7-9 | .
CAWGLGAESGYTF | TGTGCCTGGGGATTGGGGGCGGAAAGTGGCTACACCTTC | TRBJ1-2 | . | TRBV30 | .
CASSLEWGGGTEAFF | TGTGCCAGCAGCTTGGAATGGGGAGGAGGGACTGAAGCTTTCTTT | TRBJ1-1 | . | TRBV5-4 | few
CASSIGGDYGYTF | TGTGCCAGCTCAATAGGGGGCGACTATGGCTACACCTTC | TRBJ1-2 | TRBD1 | TRBV18 | .
CASTQGGVRSPLHF | TGTGCCAGCACCCAAGGGGGGGTACGTTCACCCCTCCACTTT | TRBJ1-6 | . | TRBV6-6 | .
CASSLGLARETQYF | TGTGCCAGCAGCCTCGGACTAGCTCGAGAGACCCAGTACTTC | TRBJ2-5 | TRBD2 | TRBV6-5 | .
CASSPRSGDQYF | TGTGCCAGCAGCCCCAGATCAGGGGATCAGTACTTC | TRBJ2-5 | . | TRBV7-9 | .
CASSPTSGNSGYTF | TGCGCCAGCAGCCCGACGTCGGGGAACTCTGGCTACACCTTC | TRBJ1-2 | . | TRBV5-1 | .
CASRGGGFNEQFF | TGTGCTAGCCGAGGGGGGGGCTTCAATGAGCAGTTCTTC | TRBJ2-1 | . | TRBV2 | .
CASSRPQGVGAFF | TGTGCCAGCAGCCGCCCCCAAGGGGTGGGCGCTTTCTTT | TRBJ1-1 | . | TRBV28 | .
CASSFGDSPGTQYF | TGTGCCAGCAGCTTTGGGGACTCGCCAGGGACCCAGTACTTC | TRBJ2-5 | . | TRBV7-2 | .
CASSVASTGELFF | TGTGCCAGCTCAGTAGCGTCCACCGGGGAGCTGTTTTTT | TRBJ2-2 | . | TRBV18 | .
CASSSASDHNQPQHF | TGTGCCAGCAGCAGCGCGAGCGATCATAATCAGCCCCAGCATTTT | TRBJ1-5 | . | TRBV7-9 | .
CASSLGGNYGYTF | TGTGCCAGCAGCTTGGGGGGAAACTATGGCTACACCTTC | TRBJ1-2 | . | TRBV7-9 | .
CASSVGTGTSSGEVEQYF | TGTGCCAGCAGCGTCGGAACCGGGACTAGCTCTGGTGAGGTCGAGCAGTACTTC | TRBJ2-7 | TRBD2 | TRBV9 | .
CASSPGSKRRFF | TGTGCCAGCAGCCCAGGTTCAAAACGCCGGTTCTTC | TRBJ2-1 | . | TRBV6-5 | .
CASSLGGTDYYGYTF | TGTGCCAGCAGCTTAGGAGGGACAGACTACTATGGCTACACCTTC | TRBJ1-2 | TRBD1 | TRBV7-9 | .
CASSPHGNTEAFF | TGCGCCAGCAGTCCTCACGGGAACACTGAAGCTTTCTTT | TRBJ1-1 | . | TRBV4-3 | few
CASSLRDRLNTEAFF | TGTGCCAGCAGCCTCCGGGACAGACTGAACACTGAAGCTTTCTTT | TRBJ1-1 | TRBD1 | TRBV9 | .
CASSLIAGAHNEQFF | TGTGCCAGCAGCTTAATAGCGGGAGCCCACAATGAGCAGTTCTTC | TRBJ2-1 | TRBD2 | TRBV7-9 | .
CASGFNSGEAFF | TGTGCTAGTGGTTTTAACTCCGGTGAAGCTTTCTTT | TRBJ1-1 | . | TRBV12-5 | many
CAWSRLLAEARGDTQYF | TGTGCCTGGAGCAGGCTACTAGCGGAGGCCCGCGGGGATACGCAGTATTTT | TRBJ2-3 | TRBD2 | TRBV30 | .